Listed here are 13 T cell receptor beta chains from one sample, sequenced in a study of graft-versus-host responses after intestinal transplantation. The assay was immunoSEQ multiplex PCR, and TCRdb's table has in-frame clones only and misses some. The sample has about 100,000 clones; about 90% are singletons. No cognate antigen is known for these TCRs. The sample was unstimulated CD4+ T cells sorted from spleen or lymph node cells, taken before intestinal transplant. Source of these receptors: a human donor who received an intestinal transplant.

This clone has a handful of counts. The chain combines TRBV19 with TRBJ2-5, with TRBD2 identical over 8 bases. The CDR3 loop spans 14 amino acids. The V gene's germline CDR1 is LNHDA and CDR2 SQIVND (reference sequence). The junction had 0 bases not matched to a gene; V was cut back by 1 base and J by 2 bases. CDR3 sequence reads: CASSIAGGQETQYF. CDR3 DNA: TGTGCCAGTAGTATAGCGGGAGGGCAAGAGACCCAGTACTTC.

The J gene is TRBJ2-7, the V gene TRBV6-1, with 11 positions matching TRBD2. V shed 8 bases, J shed 3 bases, and the junction held 6 bases outside the gene matches. CDR1 and CDR2 (germline): MNHNS, SASEGT. This CDR3 contains 14 residues. CDR3 loop: CASRRLAGNYEQYF. CDR3 nucleotides: TGTGCCAGCCGTAGACTAGCGGGAAACTACGAGCAGTACTTC.

The gene calls are TRBV28 and TRBJ2-6, with D uncertain. Trimming stripped 2 bases from V and 0 bases from J, with 5 bases between. The CDR3 covers 15 residues. Germline V gene lookup returns CDR1 MDHEN and CDR2 SYDVKM. CDR3 residues: CASSLGNSGANVLTF. CDR3 DNA: TGTGCCAGCAGTTTAGGGAACTCTGGGGCCAACGTCCTGACTTTC.

J is TRBJ2-7 and V is TRBV13, with 10 bases identical to TRBD2. CDR3 length: 19 residues. Germline V CDR1 and CDR2: PRHDT, FYEKMQ (reference sequence). The V gene end was trimmed by 5 bases and the J gene end by 7 bases; junction bases not matched to a gene: 23. The CDR3 DNA reads as TGTGCCAGCAGCCATAAACAGGCGGCTAGCGGGAGTAGGTCTCGTGAGCAGTACTTC. Translating it yields CASSHKQAASGSRSREQYF.

In regard to this clone: One end of the junction varies from germline; a read error may be responsible. This chain connects TRBV7-2 to TRBJ2-6; perhaps TRBD1 as D (6 bases). Looked up from germline, CDR1 is SGHTA and CDR2 is FQGNSA. CDR3 length: 13 residues. CDR3 DNA sequence: TGTGCCAGCAACTTACAAAGGGGGAACGTCCTGACTTTC. It specifies CASNLQRGNVLTF.

This clone appeared once. The chain joins TRBV7-2 to TRBJ2-7; 11 bases agree with TRBD2. CDR3 length: 17 amino acids. V was clipped by 5 bases and J by 3 bases; unmatched bases: 12. In germline, CDR1 is SGHTA, CDR2 FQGNSA. CDR3 amino acids: CASSQGASGRRGYEQYF. CDR3 in DNA: TGTGCCAGCAGCCAAGGGGCTAGCGGGAGGAGGGGCTACGAGCAGTACTTC.

The chain employs TRBV6-1 and TRBJ1-2; no reliable D call. The CDR3 is 12 residues long. The V gene's germline CDR1 is MNHNS and CDR2 SASEGT. Trimming removed 4 bases at V and 8 bases at J, with 11 bases between. Written as DNA, the CDR3 is TGTGCCAGCAGTGTTTTCGAGTGGGGCTACACCTTC. Protein sequence: CASSVFEWGYTF.

V gene TRBV5-1 combines with J gene TRBJ2-5, with 8 bases aligning to TRBD2. CDR3 length: 15 amino acids. V gave up 2 bases and J gave up 1 base; unmatched junction bases: 4. Germline-derived CDR1 and CDR2 are SGHRS and YFSETQ. CDR3 in DNA: TGCGCCAGCAGCTTAGGCGGGGGGATCCAAGAGACCCAGTACTTC. Amino acid sequence: CASSLGGGIQETQYF.

The rearrangement links TRBV5-1 to TRBJ2-3; 9 nucleotides align to TRBD1. Losses at the gene ends were 0 bases for V and 3 bases for J; bases not matched to a gene: 2. Germline-derived CDR1 and CDR2 are SGHRS and YFSETQ. The CDR3 covers 15 residues. CDR3 sequence (DNA): TGCGCCAGCAGCTTGGGGGACAGGGAAACAGATACGCAGTATTTT. This encodes CASSLGDRETDTQYF. The variable domain in full, with the rest retrieved from reference TRBV5-1 and TRBJ2-3, is KAGVTQTPRYLIKTRGQQVTLSCSPISGHRSVSWYQQTPGQGLQFLFEYFSETQRNKGNFPGRFSGRQFSNSRSEMNVSTLELGDSALYLCASSLGDRETDTQYFGPGTRLTVL.

This clone was counted a single time. This chain links TRBV7-9 with TRBJ1-5, with TRBD1 matching 8 bases. Germline-derived CDR1 and CDR2 are SEHNR and FQNEAQ (reference sequence). This CDR3 is built from 14 residues. V was pared by 5 bases and J by 6 bases, with 6 bases of the junction left unmatched. The CDR3 DNA reads as TGTGCCAGCAGCCTCAGGGGGCCGGGTCAGCCCCAGCATTTT. This sequence encodes CASSLRGPGQPQHF.

The CDR3 sequence is CASSLFSGAQETQYF. CDR3 coding DNA: TGTGCCAGCAGCTTATTTTCAGGGGCCCAAGAGACCCAGTACTTC. This chain connects TRBV7-3 to TRBJ2-5; the D gene is possibly TRBD1 (6 bases). V dropped 2 bases and J dropped 1 base, with 11 bases sitting between them. The CDR3 contains 15 residues. CDR1 SGHTA and CDR2 FQGTGA come from the germline V gene.

The chain recombines TRBV4-2 with TRBJ2-5, with 10 bases fitting TRBD1. Germline V CDR1 and CDR2: LGHNA, YNFKEQ. This CDR3 region has 18 residues. Trimming took 4 bases from V and 2 from J; bases not matched to a gene: 13. The CDR3 loop reads CASSPGQGRVGGQETQYF. Here the CDR3 DNA reads TGTGCCAGCAGCCCGGGACAGGGGCGGGTAGGGGGGCAAGAGACCCAGTACTTC.

This rearrangement joins TRBV6-6 to TRBJ2-7; D tentatively fits TRBD1 or TRBD2 (5 bases each). CDR3 length: 14 residues. Germline assignment: CDR1 MNHNY and CDR2 SVGAGI (reference sequence). V was clipped by 0 bases and J by 2 bases, with 8 bases between them. The CDR3 DNA sequence: TGTGCCAGCAGTTACTCGGGGGTCACCTACGAGCAGTACTTC. It codes for CASSYSGVTYEQYF.